This TCR gamma chain was recorded in a study of human gamma delta and Vdelta1 T cells. Study outcomes and limitations: Acute myeloid leukemia was reportedly broadly targeted by polyclonal Delta One T cells.

CDR1 EGSTGY and CDR2 YDSYTSSV come from the germline V gene. The CDR3 consists of 14 residues. V trimming: 5 bases; J trimming: 1 base; junction bases outside the gene matches: 8. This clone occurred a few times. Its antigen is unknown. TCRdb repeated clone calling on the PCR reads with CATT. The data contain several thousand gamma-chain clones, around 45% of them seen just once; the ten biggest clones take up over 2%. This TCR was sampled from a human donor in good health. Sequenced: Vdelta1 gamma-delta T cells from blood grown in culture (DOT cells). The chain joins TRGV4 to TRGJ1 or TRGJ2. The CDR3 loop reads CATWAVHNYYKKLF. CDR3 DNA: TGTGCCACCTGGGCCGTCCACAATTATTATAAGAAACTCTTT.